The 31 T cell receptor beta chains reported below all come from one sample, sequenced in a study of T-cell reconstitution after alpha-beta-depleted transplantation in children. The TCRbeta library was prepared with unique molecular identifiers. One entry per CDR3 protein, called by TCRdb with MiXCR from the PCR reads. This sample has roughly 220,000 distinct CDR3 sequences, with about 8.7% found just once. The specimen was PBMCs, mostly from graft donor cells, collected 360 days after TCRalphabeta/CD19-depleted stem cell transplant. The receptors here all came from a male patient between 2 and 10 years old who had a stem cell transplant for acute myeloid leukemia, so the T cells may come from the graft donor.

In its sample, this clonotype was seen many times. The genes are TRBV9 and TRBJ2-1; D gene unclear. The CDR3 sequence is 14 residues long. The germline gives CDR1 SGDLS, CDR2 YYNGEE. V was clipped by 4 bases and J by 0 bases, with 8 bases between them. The CDR3 here is CASSQHGSYNEQFF. The CDR3 DNA is TGTGCCAGCAGCCAACATGGCTCCTACAATGAGCAGTTCTTC. Using reference TRBV9 and TRBJ2-1 for the parts outside the CDR3, the full variable domain is DSGVTQTPKHLITATGQRVTLRCSPRSGDLSVYWYQQSLDQGLQFLIQYYNGEERAKGNILERFSAQQFPDLHSELNLSSLELGDSALYFCASSQHGSYNEQFFGPGTRLTVL.

At least ten counts were recorded for this clonotype. The chain couples TRBV4-3 to TRBJ1-5; no clear D gene. Germline CDR1 LGHNA, CDR2 YSLEER. Trimming took off 0 bases at V and 8 bases at J, with 11 bases between the two ends. The CDR3 contains 14 residues. The CDR3: CASSQEWQVEPQHF. CDR3 DNA sequence: TGCGCCAGCAGCCAAGAGTGGCAGGTTGAGCCCCAGCATTTT.

This clonotype was found many times. The chain has TRBV3-1 and TRBJ2-5; D might be TRBD1 (6 bases). The V gene's germline CDR1 is LGHDT and CDR2 YNNKEL (reference sequence). CDR3 size: 17 residues. V lost 1 base and J lost 4, with 19 bases in between. This chain's CDR3 is CASSQGRQAAVLETQYF. CDR3 nucleotide sequence: TGTGCCAGCAGCCAAGGACGACAGGCCGCGGTTCTAGAGACCCAGTACTTC.

This clonotype was seen at least ten times. The chain is built from TRBV11-2 and TRBJ2-5, with a tentative D call TRBD1 (6 bases). The CDR3 contains 15 residues. V dropped 5 bases and J dropped 1 base, with 14 bases sitting between them. Germline-derived CDR1 and CDR2 are SGHAT and FQNNGV. CDR3 in amino acids: CASSLPTGIQETQYF. The DNA for the CDR3 is TGTGCCAGCAGCCTTCCCACAGGGATCCAAGAGACCCAGTACTTC.

This clonotype was picked up a small number of times. J is TRBJ2-2 and V is TRBV28; TRBD1 is a possible D gene (6 bases). The length of the CDR3 is 17 residues. Trimming shortened V by 4 bases and J by 4 bases, and 19 bases separated the two germline ends. Germline V lookup: CDR1 MDHEN, CDR2 SYDVKM. In nucleotides, the CDR3 is TGTGCCAGCAGTTCTCCCCGGGTACAGGGATTCACCGGGGAGCTGTTTTTT. The encoded protein is CASSSPRVQGFTGELFF.

In this sample, this clonotype turned up many times. The chain couples TRBV20-1 to TRBJ2-5; the match to TRBD2 covers 7 bases. This CDR3 is 13 amino acids long. Trimming cost V 6 bases and J 2 bases; bases outside gene matches: 6. Germline V gives CDR1 DFQATT, CDR2 SNEGSKA (reference sequence). This CDR3 is CSALLALQETQYF. The CDR3 coding sequence is TGCAGTGCCCTACTAGCGTTACAAGAGACCCAGTACTTC.

This clonotype was observed at least ten times. This rearrangement joins TRBV7-9 to TRBJ2-1; unclear D gene. Germline loops: CDR1 SEHNR, CDR2 FQNEAQ (reference sequence). The V end lost 5 bases, the J end lost 9 bases, and 14 bases lay between the germline ends. This CDR3 comprises 13 residues. CDR3 protein: CASSQSRVGEQFF. In DNA, the CDR3 is TGTGCCAGCAGCCAAAGTCGAGTGGGTGAGCAGTTCTTC.

The chain has TRBV6-5 and TRBJ2-1; perhaps TRBD2 as D (6 bases). The CDR3 sequence is 17 residues long. Looked up from germline, CDR1 is MNHEY and CDR2 is SVGAGI. Trimming shortened V by 4 bases and J by 7 bases, and 23 bases separated the two germline ends. The CDR3 DNA reads TGTGCCAGCAGTTCCCCCCGGGGACTCCGTTCTCGGAATGAGCAGTTCTTC. Residues: CASSSPRGLRSRNEQFF.

In this sample, this clonotype turned up a few times. The CDR3 DNA reads TGTGCCAGCGGGGACAGAATGAACACTGAAGCTTTCTTT. It codes for CASGDRMNTEAFF. This chain uses TRBV19 with TRBJ1-1; 7 bases agree with TRBD1. Germline CDR1 reads LNHDA; CDR2 reads SQIVND (reference sequence). The CDR3 is 13 amino acids. The junction had 4 bases not matched to a gene; V was cut back by 9 bases and J by 0 bases.

At least ten counts were recorded for this clonotype. The chain uses TRBV20-1 and TRBJ1-2, with D perhaps matching TRBD1 (5 bases). The CDR3 has 15 amino acids. The V gene's germline CDR1 is DFQATT and CDR2 SNEGSKA (reference sequence). V was clipped by 4 bases and J by 2 bases, with 17 bases between them. The CDR3, as DNA: TGCAGTGCTACCCTTTTAGGGGCCCGAAACTATGGCTACACCTTC. Residues: CSATLLGARNYGYTF.

This clonotype has a handful of counts. The V call is TRBV5-1, the J call TRBJ2-1; D might be TRBD1 (6 bases). The CDR3 extends over 14 amino acids. CDR1 is SGHRS, CDR2 YFSETQ, per germline. Trimming took off 3 bases at V and 6 bases at J, with 13 bases between the two ends. The CDR3, as DNA: TGCGCCAGCAGCTCTAACAGGGCCCTCAATGAGCAGTTCTTC. This sequence encodes CASSSNRALNEQFF.

There are many counts of this clonotype. The V gene is TRBV20-1, the J gene TRBJ2-5; 7 positions match TRBD2. Germline lookup yields CDR1 DFQATT and CDR2 SNEGSKA (reference sequence). The CDR3 spans 14 residues. V was clipped by 1 base and J by 7 bases; unmatched bases: 9. CDR3: CSARGELAIATQYF. The CDR3 bases are TGCAGTGCTAGAGGGGAACTAGCGATTGCGACCCAGTACTTC.

The rearrangement links TRBV29-1 to TRBJ1-5, with a tentative D call TRBD1 (5 bases). The germline V gene encodes CDR1 SQVTM and CDR2 ANQGSEA. The CDR3 has 13 residues. V was pared by 3 bases and J by 5 bases, with 11 bases between. CDR3 DNA sequence: TGCAGCGTTGATCCGGGAGGGGATCAGCCCCAGCATTTT. Protein: CSVDPGGDQPQHF.

The sample holds many counts of this clonotype. This chain joins TRBV5-5 and TRBJ2-7; 7 bases line up with TRBD2. The CDR3 spans 15 residues. Germline V gene sequence: CDR1 SGHKS, CDR2 YYEKEE (reference sequence). J gave up 3 bases and V 4 bases, and 10 bases lay outside the gene matches. CDR3 nucleotides: TGTGCCAGCAGCGTCGGACTAGAGACCTTCTACGAGCAGTACTTC. Amino acid sequence: CASSVGLETFYEQYF.

The CDR3 coding sequence is TGTGCCAGCAGTTTCCTCGGGGAGCTGTTTTTT. As protein: CASSFLGELFF. The J gene is TRBJ2-2, the V gene TRBV12-3 or TRBV12-4; no definite D call. The V gene lost 3 bases and the J gene lost 7 bases, with 3 bases spanning the gap. This CDR3 is 11 amino acids long.

This clonotype was seen many times. The J gene is TRBJ2-7, the V gene TRBV5-1, with a tentative D call TRBD1 (6 bases). The V gene lost 4 bases and the J gene lost 3 bases, with 17 bases spanning the gap. The CDR3 extends over 15 amino acids. Germline V gene data show CDR1 as SGHRS and CDR2 as YFSETQ. CDR3 sequence reads: CASSTLPGDGYEQYV. The CDR3 bases are TGCGCCAGCAGCACTCTCCCAGGGGACGGCTACGAGCAGTACGTC.

This clonotype has just a few counts. The chain uses TRBV12-3 or TRBV12-4 and TRBJ2-1; 7 positions agree with TRBD1. J gave up 3 bases and V 7 bases, and 12 bases lay outside the gene matches. The CDR3 is 16 amino acids. CDR3 amino acids: CASTPPGTASYNEQFF. CDR3 nucleotides: TGTGCCAGCACCCCCCCCGGGACAGCGAGCTACAATGAGCAGTTCTTC.

The gene calls are TRBV20-1 and TRBJ2-2; 7 bases align to TRBD1. Germline CDR1 and CDR2: DFQATT and SNEGSKA (reference sequence). J was trimmed by 3 bases and V by 6 bases; bases with no gene match: 13. The CDR3 is 16 amino acids. This chain's CDR3 is CSANSPGQQDTGELFF. The CDR3 nucleotides read TGCAGTGCCAATTCACCGGGACAGCAAGACACCGGGGAGCTGTTTTTT.

The chain combines TRBV5-1 with TRBJ2-5, with a weak D call TRBD2 (6 bases). Trimming stripped 7 bases from V and 0 bases from J, with 13 bases between. The CDR3 totals 14 residues. Looked up from germline, CDR1 is SGHRS and CDR2 is YFSETQ. CDR3 bases: TGCGCCAGCCGGGGACTCGGCGACCAAGAGACCCAGTACTTC. This encodes CASRGLGDQETQYF.

In its sample, this clonotype was seen many times. The CDR3 is CASSRDTGELFF. The CDR3 region has the DNA TGTGCCAGCAGCCGAGATACCGGGGAGCTGTTTTTT. The chain employs TRBV5-8 and TRBJ2-2; D is unresolved. V gave up 4 bases and J gave up 5 bases, with 6 bases separating them. This CDR3 region has 12 residues. Germline values: CDR1 SGHTS, CDR2 YDEGEE. Combining the CDR3 with reference TRBV5-8 and TRBJ2-2 gives the whole variable domain EAGVTQSPTHLIKTRGQQATLRCSPISGHTSVYWYQQALGLGLQFLLWYDEGEERNRGNFPPRFSGRQFPNYSSELNVNALELEDSALYLCASSRDTGELFFGEGSRLTVL.

In this sample, this clonotype turned up many times. The J gene is TRBJ2-3, the V gene TRBV12-3 or TRBV12-4, with TRBD2 matching 10 bases. The CDR3 has 16 amino acids. V gave up 3 bases and J gave up 1 base; unmatched junction bases: 4. The CDR3 protein is CASSFLAGAGTDTQYF. The CDR3 nucleotides read TGTGCCAGCAGTTTCCTAGCGGGAGCGGGCACAGATACGCAGTATTTT.

This clonotype was seen more than once but under ten times. This chain joins TRBV7-6 and TRBJ2-5, with TRBD2 as a possible D gene (5 bases). V shed 6 bases and J shed 1 base, with 18 bases lying between them. Per the germline V gene, CDR1 is SGHVS and CDR2 is FNYEAQ. There are 16 residues in the CDR3. CDR3 sequence (DNA): TGTGCCAGCAGTCTAAAAGAGGGTCGACCCCAAGAGACCCAGTACTTC. Translating it yields CASSLKEGRPQETQYF.

This clonotype was counted between two and nine times. The rearrangement uses TRBV20-1 and TRBJ2-4; weak D call: TRBD2 (6 bases). Germline V gene lookup returns CDR1 DFQATT and CDR2 SNEGSKA (reference sequence). V was cut by 3 bases and J by 0 bases, with 15 bases left in between. The CDR3 consists of 16 residues. The CDR3 loop reads CSASGGSTLAKNIQYF. DNA for the CDR3: TGCAGTGCTAGTGGGGGGTCAACTCTAGCCAAAAACATTCAGTACTTC.

This clonotype showed up many times. This chain connects TRBV5-5 to TRBJ2-7; 8 bases line up with TRBD2. This CDR3 is 13 amino acids long. J lost 6 bases, V lost 4 bases, and 6 bases had no gene match. Per the germline V gene, CDR1 is SGHKS and CDR2 is YYEKEE (reference sequence). The CDR3 loop reads CASSIGTRGEQYF. The CDR3 region has the DNA TGTGCCAGCAGCATAGGGACTAGAGGCGAGCAGTACTTC.

The CDR3 coding sequence is TGTGCCAGCAGGCAGGGGAGAGCGAACACCGGGGAGCTGTTTTTT. Translation gives CASRQGRANTGELFF. The chain combines TRBV27 with TRBJ2-2; tentatively, D is TRBD1 (6 bases). Germline V gene sequence: CDR1 MNHEY, CDR2 SMNVEV (reference sequence). The CDR3 has 15 amino acids. V lost 6 bases to trimming and J lost 0 bases, with 11 bases between them.

This clonotype was observed many times. V is TRBV15 and J is TRBJ2-6; D remains ambiguous. Trimming left V 5 bases short and J 3 bases short, with 11 bases between. CDR3 size: 15 residues. Germline V gene lookup returns CDR1 LNHNV and CDR2 YYDKDF (reference sequence). The CDR3 nucleotides read TGTGCCACCAGCCTCAGTAATGGTGGGGCCAACGTCCTGACTTTC. Translating it yields CATSLSNGGANVLTF.

V usage is TRBV7-9 and J usage is TRBJ1-3; TRBD1 is a possible D gene (5 bases). Germline V CDR1 and CDR2: SEHNR, FQNEAQ (reference sequence). CDR3 length: 15 residues. The ends were cut back, 5 bases at V and 0 bases at J, with 11 bases in the middle. CDR3 protein: CASSPRGLSGNTIYF. The CDR3 bases are TGTGCCAGCAGCCCCCGGGGCCTCTCTGGAAACACCATATATTTT.

There are a few counts of this clonotype. The chain couples TRBV5-1 to TRBJ1-2, with 8 bases aligning to TRBD1. Germline V lookup: CDR1 SGHRS, CDR2 YFSETQ. Trimming removed 4 bases from V and 8 bases from J; junction bases left unmatched: 10. This CDR3 spans 14 amino acids. The CDR3: CASSTGTGEGGYTF. The DNA of the CDR3 is TGCGCCAGCAGCACTGGGACAGGCGAGGGGGGCTACACCTTC.

This clonotype came up a few times. The chain couples TRBV27 to TRBJ2-7, with TRBD2 matching 15 bases. The germline V gene encodes CDR1 MNHEY and CDR2 SMNVEV (reference sequence). There are 18 residues in the CDR3. J gave up 3 bases and V 4 bases, and 10 bases lay outside the gene matches. For the CDR3, the DNA is TGTGCCAGCAGTTCCACCGGGACTAGCGGGAGGACCCGCTACGAGCAGTACTTC. Translated: CASSSTGTSGRTRYEQYF.

This clonotype was observed once. The J gene is TRBJ2-2, the V gene TRBV7-6; no reliable D call. CDR3 length: 16 amino acids. Germline V gene data show CDR1 as SGHVS and CDR2 as FNYEAQ. Trimming took off 2 bases at V and 1 base at J, with 11 bases between the two ends. CDR3 region: CASSLQPGLNTGELFF. The CDR3, as DNA: TGTGCCAGCAGCTTACAACCGGGTTTGAACACCGGGGAGCTGTTTTTT.

Many counts were recorded for this clonotype. The CDR3 coding sequence is TGTGCCAGCAGCTTAGGGGCCAACAATGAGCAGTTCTTC. It codes for CASSLGANNEQFF. The rearrangement joins TRBV7-2 to TRBJ2-1; D not certain. Per germline, CDR1 SGHTA and CDR2 FQGNSA. This CDR3 contains 13 residues. With 1 base removed from V and 5 bases from J, the gap between germline ends came to 6 bases.